One and the same sample provided the 31 T cell receptor beta chains below, sequenced in a study of T cell responses to AZD1222 COVID-19 vaccine. Sequencing used immunoSEQ multiplex PCR; TCRdb keeps in-frame clones, though not all of them. Of 140,000 to 150,000 clones in the sample, over 80% were seen once. The specimen comprised peripheral blood, sampled 28 days after the second AZD1222 dose. The receptor set was obtained from an adult who received the AZD1222 COVID-19 vaccine.

The CDR3 coding sequence is TGTGCCAGCAGCTTAGCCGGGACACCGACGTTGAACACTGAAGCTTTCTTT. Its translation: CASSLAGTPTLNTEAFF. The V gene is TRBV7-2, the J gene TRBJ1-1; weak D call: TRBD1 (6 bases). V was shortened by 0 bases and J by 0 bases, with 14 bases between the two germline ends. CDR1 and CDR2 (germline): SGHTA, FQGNSA. There are 17 residues in the CDR3.

J is TRBJ1-2 and V is TRBV5-5, with D perhaps matching TRBD1 (6 bases). Trimming pared 4 bases from V and 4 bases from J, leaving 11 bases between. CDR1 is SGHKS, CDR2 YYEKEE, per germline (reference sequence). The CDR3 consists of 13 residues. CDR3 in DNA: TGTGCCAGCAGCGAGGGACACCTCTATGGCTACACCTTC. It translates to CASSEGHLYGYTF.

The sample holds one count of this clone. The chain joins TRBV9 to TRBJ2-1, with 8 bases lining up with TRBD2. Unmatched junction bases numbered 5, after V lost 4 bases and J lost 2 bases. Germline values: CDR1 SGDLS, CDR2 YYNGEE. The CDR3 length is 15 residues. CDR3 nucleotide sequence: TGTGCCAGCAGCTTGGGACTAGGAACCTACAATGAGCAGTTCTTC. Residues: CASSLGLGTYNEQFF. Full variable domain (rest looked up from reference TRBV9 and TRBJ2-1): DSGVTQTPKHLITATGQRVTLRCSPRSGDLSVYWYQQSLDQGLQFLIQYYNGEERAKGNILERFSAQQFPDLHSELNLSSLELGDSALYFCASSLGLGTYNEQFFGPGTRLTVL.

The chain is built from TRBV2 and TRBJ1-3; D gene ambiguous. This CDR3 is 16 amino acids long. CDR1 and CDR2 from the germline V gene are SNHLY and FYNNEI. Deletions cut 4 bases from V and 2 bases from J, with 15 bases between. The CDR3 DNA reads TGTGCCAGCAGTGCCCATCGGGGTTACGCTGGAAACACCATATATTTT. It codes for CASSAHRGYAGNTIYF.

This chain links TRBV2 with TRBJ1-2; 7 bases fit TRBD1. The germline V gene encodes CDR1 SNHLY and CDR2 FYNNEI. This CDR3 is built from 15 residues. V was clipped by 0 bases and J by 7 bases; unmatched bases: 8. The CDR3 nucleotides read TGTGCCAGCAGTGAAGCAGTCCGACAGGGTAGTGGCTACACCTTC. Amino acids: CASSEAVRQGSGYTF.

CDR3 sequence: CASSQEGQSSYNSPLHF. The CDR3 DNA reads TGCGCCAGCAGCCAAGAGGGACAAAGCTCCTATAATTCACCCCTCCACTTT. The V call is TRBV4-1, the J call TRBJ1-6; D may be TRBD1 (6 bases). With 0 bases removed from V and 0 bases from J, the gap between germline ends came to 9 bases. CDR3 size: 17 residues. The germline V gene has CDR1 MGHRA and CDR2 YSYEKL.

The chain is built from TRBV19 and TRBJ1-1; 9 bases fit TRBD1. The CDR3 has 15 residues. With 7 bases clipped from V and 4 bases from J, the junction kept 10 bases outside the gene matches. Germline CDR1 is LNHDA and CDR2 is SQIVND (reference sequence). The CDR3 DNA reads TGTGCCAGTACCTGGGTGGGACAGGGCGGCACTGAAGCTTTCTTT. Translating gives CASTWVGQGGTEAFF.

The chain employs TRBV6-5 and TRBJ2-7; perhaps D is TRBD1 or TRBD2 (5 bases each). V lost 6 bases and J lost 1, with 10 bases in between. The CDR3 sequence is 13 residues long. CDR1 and CDR2 (germline): MNHEY, SVGAGI. CDR3 residues: CASRGVDSYEQYF. DNA of the CDR3: TGTGCCAGCAGGGGGGTTGATTCCTACGAGCAGTACTTC.

V gene TRBV5-6 combines with J gene TRBJ1-1; perhaps TRBD1 as D (5 bases). This CDR3 is 16 amino acids long. Germline assignment: CDR1 SGHDT and CDR2 YYEEEE. Between the trimmed V and J ends, which lost 4 bases and 5 bases, there was a span of 21 bases. The CDR3 nucleotides read TGTGCCAGCAGCCCAACAAGGACCTACGAGGGGACTGAAGCTTTCTTT. Protein product: CASSPTRTYEGTEAFF.

The genes are TRBV7-9 and TRBJ2-2, with D perhaps matching TRBD1 or TRBD2 (5 bases each). V was pared by 0 bases and J by 1 base, with 9 bases between. The CDR3 is 16 amino acids. Germline-derived CDR1 and CDR2 are SEHNR and FQNEAQ (reference sequence). The CDR3 nucleotides are TGTGCCAGCAGCTTAGCGATGGGGGTGAACACCGGGGAGCTGTTTTTT. This translates into CASSLAMGVNTGELFF.

The V gene is TRBV6-1, the J gene TRBJ2-7, with D perhaps TRBD2 (5 bases). V was cut by 3 bases and J by 5 bases, with 17 bases left in between. Germline V gene lookup returns CDR1 MNHNS and CDR2 SASEGT. The CDR3 has 15 residues. CDR3 nucleotides: TGTGCCAGCAGTGACGATGGACTGCCCCTAGACGAGCAGTACTTC. Encoded protein: CASSDDGLPLDEQYF.

The gene calls are TRBV28 and TRBJ2-7; TRBD1 matches 11 bases. V trimming: 6 bases; J trimming: 4 bases; junction bases outside the gene matches: 8. Germline V lookup: CDR1 MDHEN, CDR2 SYDVKM. This CDR3 is built from 15 residues. The CDR3 DNA sequence: TGTGCCAGCAGAGTAGGGGGGACAGGGGGTTACGAGCAGTACTTC. Translation: CASRVGGTGGYEQYF.

The gene calls are TRBV20-1 and TRBJ2-7; D uncertain. CDR3 length equals 11 residues. Per germline, CDR1 DFQATT and CDR2 SNEGSKA (reference sequence). The V gene lost 4 bases and the J gene lost 0 bases, with 4 bases spanning the gap. The CDR3 sequence: CSATPSYEQYF. The CDR3 DNA sequence: TGCAGTGCTACCCCCTCCTACGAGCAGTACTTC.

This chain connects TRBV24-1 to TRBJ2-3, with D tentatively TRBD2 (6 bases). This CDR3 spans 15 amino acids. CDR1 and CDR2 from the germline V gene are KGHDR and SFDVKD. Deletions cut 1 base from V and 1 base from J, with 8 bases between. The CDR3 DNA sequence: TGTGCCACCAGTGATTTCGGGAGAGGCACAGATACGCAGTATTTT. Encoded protein: CATSDFGRGTDTQYF.

The chain is built from TRBV7-3 and TRBJ1-2; TRBD1 matches 7 bases. Per germline, CDR1 SGHTA and CDR2 FQGTGA. With V trimmed by 5 bases and J by 2 bases, 2 bases remained unmatched. CDR3 length: 13 amino acids. The CDR3 coding sequence is TGTGCCAGCAGCCCACAGGGGAACTATGGCTACACCTTC. Translated, it gives CASSPQGNYGYTF.

The CDR3 reads CASSWDSYNEQFF. The CDR3 bases are TGTGCCAGCAGCTGGGACAGCTACAATGAGCAGTTCTTC. The chain combines TRBV11-3 with TRBJ2-1; 7 bases align to TRBD1. The CDR3 spans 13 residues. Germline V gene sequence: CDR1 SGHNT, CDR2 YENEEA. J lost 3 bases, V lost 4 bases, and 0 bases had no gene match.

The chain is built from TRBV18 and TRBJ1-3, with D possibly matching TRBD1 (6 bases). CDR1 KGHSH and CDR2 LQKENI come from the germline V gene. CDR3 length: 18 amino acids. Deletions cut 2 bases from V and 0 bases from J, with 17 bases between. CDR3 protein: CASSPVDRSRPSGNTIYF. CDR3 in DNA: TGTGCCAGCTCACCAGTAGACAGGTCCCGACCCTCTGGAAACACCATATATTTT.

V gene TRBV6-5 combines with J gene TRBJ2-1; D unclear. V was trimmed by 6 bases and J by 5 bases, leaving 11 bases between them. Germline loops: CDR1 MNHEY, CDR2 SVGAGI. The CDR3 extends over 13 amino acids. As DNA, the CDR3 is TGTGCCAGCAGCATAAGCCGGGACAATGAGCAGTTCTTC. This codes for CASSISRDNEQFF.

This chain links TRBV18 with TRBJ1-4; 8 positions agree with TRBD1. The CDR3 extends over 16 amino acids. Germline CDR1 KGHSH, CDR2 LQKENI. J gave up 11 bases and V 3 bases, and 14 bases lay outside the gene matches. In DNA form, the CDR3 reads TGTGCCAGCTCACCGGCTGTCCCCCAACAGGGGGACAAACTGTTTTTT. This sequence encodes CASSPAVPQQGDKLFF. Combining the CDR3 with reference TRBV18 and TRBJ1-4 gives the whole variable domain NAGVMQNPRHLVRRRGQEARLRCSPMKGHSHVYWYRQLPEEGLKFMVYLQKENIIDESGMPKERFSAEFPKEGPSILRIQQVVRGDSAAYFCASSPAVPQQGDKLFFGSGTQLSVL.

The chain recombines TRBV24-1 with TRBJ1-2, with a tentative D call TRBD1 (6 bases). This CDR3 has 15 residues. Germline V gene sequence: CDR1 KGHDR, CDR2 SFDVKD. Trimming removed 10 bases at V and 5 bases at J, with 22 bases between. The CDR3: CATEGGNRERYGYTF. The DNA of the CDR3 is TGTGCCACTGAGGGAGGAAACAGGGAGAGGTATGGCTACACCTTC.

The chain combines TRBV28 with TRBJ2-3; 13 positions agree with TRBD2. This CDR3 spans 18 amino acids. Looked up from germline, CDR1 is MDHEN and CDR2 is SYDVKM. V gave up 5 bases and J gave up 2 bases; unmatched junction bases: 10. The CDR3 loop reads CASSLLGLAGAPTDTQYF. The DNA of the CDR3 is TGTGCCAGCAGTCTCCTTGGACTAGCGGGAGCCCCCACAGATACGCAGTATTTT.

This chain uses TRBV28 with TRBJ2-7, with 7 bases matching TRBD1. This CDR3 contains 16 residues. V gave up 4 bases and J gave up 1 base; unmatched junction bases: 10. Germline V CDR1 and CDR2: MDHEN, SYDVKM. The CDR3 loop reads CASSSSYGTVSYEQYF. The CDR3, as DNA: TGTGCCAGCAGTTCATCATACGGGACAGTTTCCTACGAGCAGTACTTC.

This chain uses TRBV9 with TRBJ2-7; 7 positions match TRBD2. This CDR3 has 14 amino acids. V was clipped by 4 bases and J by 6 bases; unmatched bases: 10. Germline loops: CDR1 SGDLS, CDR2 YYNGEE. The CDR3 spells CASSPRGGAPEQYF. DNA of the CDR3: TGTGCCAGCAGCCCCCGGGGAGGGGCTCCCGAGCAGTACTTC.

The chain is built from TRBV10-3 and TRBJ2-2; 9 bases align to TRBD1. Germline CDR1 is ENHRY and CDR2 is SYGVKD. Trimming took 2 bases from V and 8 from J; bases not matched to a gene: 6. The CDR3 contains 15 residues. The CDR3 protein is CAISEGQGRVGELFF. The DNA of the CDR3 is TGTGCCATCAGTGAGGGACAGGGGAGAGTGGGGGAGCTGTTTTTT.

The chain employs TRBV3-1 (or the pseudogene TRBV3-2) and TRBJ2-1, with 13 bases aligning to TRBD2. V shed 1 base and J 6 bases; nucleotides not matched to a gene: 0. The CDR3 sequence is 15 residues long. CDR1 is LGHDT, CDR2 YNNKEL, per germline (reference sequence). CDR3 protein: CASSQGTSGGNEQFF. The CDR3 region has the DNA TGTGCCAGCAGCCAAGGGACTAGCGGGGGCAATGAGCAGTTCTTC.

The CDR3 reads CASSPTTGGGNEQFF. CDR3 DNA: TGTGCCAGCTCACCAACGACGGGAGGGGGCAATGAGCAGTTCTTC. The chain couples TRBV18 to TRBJ2-1; TRBD2 matches at 8 bases. CDR1 and CDR2 (germline): KGHSH, LQKENI. V lost 2 bases and J lost 6; bases outside the gene matches: 6. The CDR3 covers 15 residues.

The V gene is TRBV5-1, the J gene TRBJ1-3; no reliable D call. Germline CDR1 and CDR2: SGHRS and YFSETQ. The V end lost 0 bases, the J end lost 0 bases, and 4 bases lay between the germline ends. The CDR3 loop spans 14 amino acids. The CDR3, as DNA: TGCGCCAGCAGCTTGGGGGACTCTGGAAACACCATATATTTT. Protein product: CASSLGDSGNTIYF.

This rearrangement joins TRBV6-2 or TRBV6-3 to TRBJ2-7, with 8 bases lining up with TRBD1. Looked up from germline, CDR1 is MNHEY and CDR2 is SVGEGT. This CDR3 comprises 16 residues. The V segment lost 5 bases and the J segment 2 bases; nucleotides outside the gene matches: 11. The CDR3 sequence is CASSNPGQGRTYEQYF. The CDR3 bases are TGTGCCAGCAGTAACCCCGGACAGGGAAGAACCTACGAGCAGTACTTC.

The chain recombines TRBV28 with TRBJ1-1; TRBD1 matches at 7 bases. The CDR3 covers 12 residues. Trimming cost V 6 bases and J 8 bases; bases outside gene matches: 6. In germline, CDR1 is MDHEN, CDR2 SYDVKM. CDR3 sequence reads: CASSRRDREAFF. CDR3 DNA sequence: TGTGCCAGCAGCCGCCGGGACAGAGAAGCTTTCTTT.

V gene TRBV1 combines with J gene TRBJ2-3; the listed D gene, TRBD2, was not tested against the DNA. TRBV1 has pseudogene status. CDR3 length: 14 residues. CDR3 nucleotide sequence: TGCACCAGCAGCCAGGAGGCGGACACAGATACGCAGTATTTT. Residues: CTSSQEADTDTQYF.

This sequence joins TRBV28 and TRBJ1-2; weak D call: TRBD1 (5 bases). Germline CDR1 and CDR2: MDHEN and SYDVKM. Deletions cut 1 base from V and 2 bases from J, with 8 bases between. The CDR3 loop spans 14 amino acids. CDR3 region: CASSLYRSNYGYTF. In DNA form, the CDR3 reads TGTGCCAGCAGTTTATACAGGTCCAACTATGGCTACACCTTC.